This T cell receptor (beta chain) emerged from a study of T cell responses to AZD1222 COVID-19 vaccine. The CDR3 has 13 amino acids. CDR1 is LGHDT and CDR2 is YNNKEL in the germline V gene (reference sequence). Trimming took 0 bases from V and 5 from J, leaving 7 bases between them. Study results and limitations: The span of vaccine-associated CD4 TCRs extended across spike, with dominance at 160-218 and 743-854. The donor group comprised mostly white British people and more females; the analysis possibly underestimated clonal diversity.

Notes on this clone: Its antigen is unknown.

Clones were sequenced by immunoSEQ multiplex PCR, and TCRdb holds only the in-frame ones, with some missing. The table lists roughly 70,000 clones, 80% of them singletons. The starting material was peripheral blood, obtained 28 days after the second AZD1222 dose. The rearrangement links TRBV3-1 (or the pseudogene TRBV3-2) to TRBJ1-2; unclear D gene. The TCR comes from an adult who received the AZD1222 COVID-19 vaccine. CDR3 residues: CASSQEAGYGYTF. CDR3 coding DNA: TGTGCCAGCAGCCAAGAAGCGGGGTATGGCTACACCTTC.